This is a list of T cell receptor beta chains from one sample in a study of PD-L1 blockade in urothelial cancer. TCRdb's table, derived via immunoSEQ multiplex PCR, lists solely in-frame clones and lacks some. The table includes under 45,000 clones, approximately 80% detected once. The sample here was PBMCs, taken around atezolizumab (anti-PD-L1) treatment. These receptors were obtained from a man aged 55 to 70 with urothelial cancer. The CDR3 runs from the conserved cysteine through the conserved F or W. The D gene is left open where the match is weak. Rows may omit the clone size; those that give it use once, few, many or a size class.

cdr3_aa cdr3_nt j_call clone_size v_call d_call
CASSPAGETGYGYTF TGTGCCAGCAGCCCAGCGGGTGAGACAGGGTATGGCTACACCTTC TRBJ1-2 . TRBV14 TRBD1
CASSFGYSGNTIYF TGTGCCAGCAGTTTCGGTTACTCTGGAAACACCATATATTTT TRBJ1-3 . TRBV28 .
CASSLGQDPSYEQYF TGCGCCAGCAGCCTGGGACAGGATCCCTCCTACGAGCAGTACTTC TRBJ2-7 . TRBV4-1 TRBD1
CASSYINRGTGELFF TGTGCCAGCAGTTATATAAATCGGGGCACCGGGGAGCTGTTTTTT TRBJ2-2 . TRBV6-5 .
CASRLYRDTNTEAFF TGTGCCAGCAGGCTCTACAGGGACACGAACACTGAAGCTTTCTTT TRBJ1-1 few TRBV6-1 .
CASSQYDRDRGAAFF TGCGCCAGCAGCCAATACGACCGGGACAGGGGGGCAGCTTTCTTT TRBJ1-1 . TRBV4-1 TRBD1
CASSYPTGPTDTQYF TGTGCCAGCAGTTACCCGACAGGTCCCACAGATACGCAGTATTTT TRBJ2-3 . TRBV6-6 .
CASSPRESSYNEQFF TGTGCCAGCTCACCCCGAGAGAGCTCCTACAATGAGCAGTTCTTC TRBJ2-1 . TRBV18 .
CASSEDRWAPLHF TGTGCCAGCAGTGAAGACAGGTGGGCACCCCTCCACTTT TRBJ1-6 . TRBV6-1 .
CASSLELAGKSYNEQFF TGTGCCAGCAGCTTAGAGTTGGCGGGGAAGTCCTACAATGAGCAGTTCTTC TRBJ2-1 . TRBV13 .
CATSKAVTNEKLFF TGTGCCACCTCTAAAGCTGTGACTAATGAAAAACTGTTTTTT TRBJ1-4 . TRBV19 .
CSVQGDGTEAFF TGCAGCGTACAGGGAGATGGCACTGAAGCTTTCTTT TRBJ1-1 . TRBV29-1 .
CASSMTLARETQYF TGTGCCAGTAGTATGACCCTAGCTCGGGAGACCCAGTACTTC TRBJ2-5 . TRBV19 .
CASSFAGTGPDEQYF TGTGCCAGCAGTTTCGCCGGGACAGGGCCCGACGAGCAGTACTTC TRBJ2-7 . TRBV27 TRBD1
CASSRAQGVRNQPQHF TGTGCCAGCAGCCGCGCACAGGGAGTCCGCAATCAGCCCCAGCATTTT TRBJ1-5 . TRBV28 .
CASSLNGRGIWTDTQYF TGCGCCAGCAGCTTGAACGGCCGGGGGATTTGGACAGATACGCAGTATTTT TRBJ2-3 . TRBV5-1 .
CASSRGQALRYGYTF TGTGCCAGCAGCCGCGGACAGGCCCTTCGGTATGGCTACACCTTC TRBJ1-2 . TRBV5-5 TRBD1
CASSIRDRNTGELFF TGTGCCAGCAGCATCCGGGACAGGAACACCGGGGAGCTGTTTTTT TRBJ2-2 . TRBV5-6 TRBD1
CASSLRGPGAGELFF TGTGCCAGCAGCTTAAGGGGACCGGGAGCCGGGGAGCTGTTTTTT TRBJ2-2 . TRBV7-2 .
CASSANWDRGNYGYTF TGCGCCAGCAGCGCGAATTGGGACAGGGGTAACTATGGCTACACCTTC TRBJ1-2 . TRBV5-1 TRBD1
CASTGLGSQETQYF TGTGCCAGCACGGGACTGGGTTCTCAAGAGACCCAGTACTTC TRBJ2-5 . TRBV19 .
CASSPGSTGGGADTQYF TGTGCCAGCAGCCCGGGGTCCACCGGGGGGGGTGCAGATACGCAGTATTTT TRBJ2-3 . TRBV9 TRBD2
CAWSGPDRGGGYTF TGTGCCTGGAGTGGACCGGACAGGGGTGGGGGCTACACCTTC TRBJ1-2 once TRBV30 TRBD1
CASSLGTSEETQYF TGTGCCAGCAGCTTAGGGACTAGCGAAGAGACCCAGTACTTC TRBJ2-5 . TRBV11-1 TRBD2
CASSLQLADYEQYF TGTGCCAGCAGCTTACAGCTAGCCGACTACGAGCAGTACTTC TRBJ2-7 . TRBV7-2 .
CASSYHKETQYF TGTGCCAGCAGTTATCACAAGGAGACCCAGTACTTC TRBJ2-5 . TRBV6-1 .
CASSLDGGTSEETQYF TGTGCCAGCAGCTTAGATGGTGGGACTAGTGAGGAGACCCAGTACTTC TRBJ2-5 . TRBV7-6 TRBD2
CSVEAAGANVLTF TGCAGCGTTGAAGCTGCTGGGGCCAACGTCCTGACTTTC TRBJ2-6 . TRBV29-1 .
CASSFSHRGSYEQYF TGTGCCAGCAGCTTCTCTCATCGGGGCTCCTACGAGCAGTACTTC TRBJ2-7 . TRBV11-2 .
CSVTGQGYEQYF TGCAGCGTTACCGGACAGGGTTACGAGCAGTACTTC TRBJ2-7 . TRBV29-1 TRBD1
CASSAGNTEAFF TGTGCCAGCAGTGCGGGGAACACTGAAGCTTTCTTT TRBJ1-1 . TRBV6-1 .
CAISLRGVSSYEQYF TGTGCCATCTCCCTCAGGGGGGTGAGCTCCTACGAGCAGTACTTC TRBJ2-7 once TRBV28 .
CASRTGTGGLQPQHF TGTGCCAGCAGAACCGGGACAGGGGGTCTTCAGCCCCAGCATTTT TRBJ1-5 few TRBV28 TRBD1
CASSQAGTANTGELFF TGTGCCAGCAGCCAAGCCGGGACAGCAAACACCGGGGAGCTGTTTTTT TRBJ2-2 once TRBV14 TRBD1
CASSYSGQDNYGYTF TGTGCCAGCAGTTACTCGGGTCAGGATAACTATGGCTACACCTTC TRBJ1-2 . TRBV6-5 .
CASSNNGETQYF TGTGCCAGCAGCAACAACGGGGAGACCCAGTACTTC TRBJ2-5 . TRBV6-5 .
CASSPTEGREQYF TGTGCCAGCAGCCCGACGGAGGGTCGGGAGCAGTACTTC TRBJ2-7 few TRBV7-7 .
CASSPPGTKKQETQYF TGTGCCAGCTCACCACCCGGGACTAAAAAACAAGAGACCCAGTACTTC TRBJ2-5 . TRBV18 TRBD2
CASSPRTGELNEQFF TGTGCCAGCAGTCCACGGACAGGGGAGCTTAATGAGCAGTTCTTC TRBJ2-1 . TRBV2 TRBD1
CASSLAGPSGGATDTQYF TGCGCCAGCAGCTTGGCGGGGCCTAGCGGGGGGGCCACAGATACGCAGTATTTT TRBJ2-3 . TRBV5-1 TRBD2
CASRGWSGGPYEQYF TGTGCCAGCAGGGGATGGAGCGGGGGCCCATACGAGCAGTACTTC TRBJ2-7 . TRBV28 TRBD2
CAITSDRQYEQYF TGTGCCATCACGTCAGACAGACAATACGAGCAGTACTTC TRBJ2-7 . TRBV10-3 .
CASKRDRGRETQYF TGTGCCAGCAAGCGGGACAGGGGGCGGGAGACCCAGTACTTC TRBJ2-5 . TRBV6-1 TRBD1
CASSLIQADEAFF TGTGCCAGCAGTTTAATTCAGGCAGATGAAGCTTTCTTT TRBJ1-1 . TRBV28 .
CASSLGPGQGGSPLHF TGTGCCAGCAGCTTAGGGCCTGGACAGGGAGGGTCACCCCTCCACTTT TRBJ1-6 few TRBV11-2 TRBD1
CASSFGTSTNNEQFF TGTGCCAGCAGCTTCGGGACTTCTACCAACAATGAGCAGTTCTTC TRBJ2-1 . TRBV5-6 .
CASQEAGSNQPQHF TGTGCCAGCCAAGAGGCAGGGAGCAATCAGCCCCAGCATTTT TRBJ1-5 . TRBV25-1 .
CASSPEGGQGRTQYF TGCGCCAGCAGCCCCGAGGGGGGGCAAGGTCGGACCCAGTACTTC TRBJ2-5 . TRBV4-1 .
CASSGGQEANEQFF TGTGCCAGCAGTGGGGGGCAGGAGGCCAATGAGCAGTTCTTC TRBJ2-1 . TRBV2 .
CASSSETGTLQFF TGTGCCAGCAGCTCGGAGACCGGGACTCTACAGTTCTTC TRBJ2-1 once TRBV7-9 .
CASSRDRTTSYEQYF TGTGCCAGCAGCCGAGACAGAACAACATCCTACGAGCAGTACTTC TRBJ2-7 . TRBV7-2 .
CASSFRANSYNEQFF TGTGCCAGCAGTTTCAGGGCTAACTCCTACAATGAGCAGTTCTTC TRBJ2-1 . TRBV28 .
CASSPTSAYNEQFF TGTGCCAGCAGCCCCACGAGCGCCTACAATGAGCAGTTCTTC TRBJ2-1 . TRBV6-6 .